Shown below are 13 T cell receptor beta chains from a single sample sequenced in a study of OX40 agonist ivuxolimab in advanced cancers. The method was immunoSEQ multiplex PCR; TCRdb's version includes in-frame clones alone and lacks a portion of them. The profile shows some 70,000 clones, less than 95% of them singletons. The starting material was CD4+ or CD8+ T cells sorted from blood, obtained in a trial of the OX40 agonist ivuxolimab. The receptors were gathered from an adult with an advanced solid tumor such as melanoma, head and neck, liver or kidney cancer.

This clone has just a few counts. This sequence joins TRBV9 and TRBJ1-6; D is perhaps TRBD1 (6 bases). This CDR3 has 14 residues. Deletions cut 4 bases from V and 9 bases from J, with 14 bases between. The germline gives CDR1 SGDLS, CDR2 YYNGEE. CDR3 sequence (DNA): TGTGCCAGCAGCCAGGCAGGGGCGGGTTCACCCCTCCACTTT. Translated, it gives CASSQAGAGSPLHF.

The V and J genes are TRBV19 and TRBJ1-2; 8 bases are shared with TRBD1. V lost 4 bases to trimming and J lost 5 bases; unmatched junction nucleotides: 15. This CDR3 has 17 residues. The germline V gene has CDR1 LNHDA and CDR2 SQIVND (reference sequence). In DNA, the CDR3 is TGTGCCAGTAGTACCACCGGGACAGGAGGTGCGCGATATGGCTACACCTTC. Translating gives CASSTTGTGGARYGYTF. Filled out from reference TRBV19 and TRBJ1-2, the complete variable domain reads DGGITQSPKYLFRKEGQNVTLSCEQNLNHDAMYWYRQDPGQGLRLIYYSQIVNDFQKGDIAEGYSVSREKKESFPLTVTSAQKNPTAFYLCASSTTGTGGARYGYTFGSGTRLTVV.

The chain carries TRBV29-1 and TRBJ2-7; 8 nucleotides match TRBD2. CDR3 length equals 16 residues. V shed 2 bases and J 1 base; nucleotides not matched to a gene: 10. CDR1 and CDR2 (germline): SQVTM, ANQGSEA. The CDR3 protein is CSVELGGSGGSYEQYF. CDR3 nucleotides: TGCAGCGTTGAATTAGGAGGGTCGGGAGGGTCCTACGAGCAGTACTTC.

The genes are TRBV5-1 and TRBJ1-2; D gene uncertain. The germline gives CDR1 SGHRS, CDR2 YFSETQ. This CDR3 has 13 amino acids. V lost 3 bases, J lost 1 base, and 7 bases lay in between. The CDR3 here is CASSSSVNYGYTF. In DNA form, the CDR3 reads TGCGCCAGCAGCTCCAGCGTTAACTATGGCTACACCTTC.

The chain uses TRBV4-1 and TRBJ2-1, with D tentatively TRBD2 (6 bases). The germline V gene encodes CDR1 MGHRA and CDR2 YSYEKL. The CDR3 consists of 19 residues. The V and J ends lost 8 bases and 9 bases respectively, with 35 bases between them. The chain's CDR3 is CASLMPPFIIGGPRGEQFF. CDR3 coding DNA: TGCGCCAGCCTGATGCCCCCATTTATTATCGGAGGGCCTCGCGGTGAGCAGTTCTTC.

V is TRBV18 and J is TRBJ2-1; weak D call: TRBD2 (6 bases). Germline CDR1 is KGHSH and CDR2 is LQKENI. The CDR3 totals 11 residues. Between the trimmed V and J ends, which lost 5 bases and 8 bases, there was a span of 7 bases. This CDR3 reads CASSGGDEQFF. The CDR3 bases are TGTGCCAGCTCAGGAGGGGATGAGCAGTTCTTC.

The rearrangement links TRBV19 to TRBJ2-5; 8 bases are shared with TRBD1. The CDR3 is made up of 14 amino acids. The junction had 8 bases not matched to a gene; V was cut back by 6 bases and J by 5 bases. CDR1 and CDR2 from the germline V gene are LNHDA and SQIVND (reference sequence). CDR3 nucleotide sequence: TGTGCCAGTAGCCTTGGGACAGGTGGGGAGACCCAGTACTTC. Encoded protein: CASSLGTGGETQYF.

The chain combines TRBV2 with TRBJ2-3; D is possibly TRBD1 or TRBD2 (6 bases each). The CDR3 runs to 16 residues. Trimming took off 8 bases at V and 0 bases at J, with 18 bases between the two ends. The germline CDR1 and CDR2 sequences are SNHLY and FYNNEI. Here the CDR3 reads CASEDTGAISTDTQYF. In nucleotides, the CDR3 is TGTGCCAGCGAGGATACGGGGGCGATCAGCACAGATACGCAGTATTTT.

The chain has TRBV27 and TRBJ2-6; no reliable D call. The germline V and J ends were trimmed by 7 bases and 0 bases, with 10 bases remaining between them. CDR3 length: 15 amino acids. The V gene's germline CDR1 is MNHEY and CDR2 SMNVEV (reference sequence). CDR3 region: CASTKHRSGANVLTF. The CDR3 DNA sequence: TGTGCCAGCACCAAACATCGCTCTGGGGCCAACGTCCTGACTTTC.

The J gene is TRBJ1-2, the V gene TRBV7-2; 10 nucleotides agree with TRBD1. With V trimmed by 4 bases and J by 3 bases, 2 bases remained unmatched. CDR1 and CDR2 (germline): SGHTA, FQGNSA. The CDR3 extends over 14 amino acids. The CDR3 here is CASSSGQGYYGYTF. For the CDR3, the DNA is TGTGCCAGCAGCTCGGGACAGGGGTACTATGGCTACACCTTC.

The chain is built from TRBV5-1 and TRBJ2-1; D unresolved. The CDR3 covers 14 residues. V shed 0 bases and J shed 0 bases, with 4 bases lying between them. Germline CDR1 reads SGHRS; CDR2 reads YFSETQ. Here the CDR3 reads CASSLDSSYNEQFF. In DNA form, the CDR3 reads TGCGCCAGCAGCTTGGACAGCTCCTACAATGAGCAGTTCTTC.

Comments on this clone: An end of the junction differs from the germline gene, which may be a read error. The chain employs TRBV19 and TRBJ1-5; D is undetermined. Germline CDR1 reads LNHDA; CDR2 reads SQIVND (reference sequence). The CDR3 covers 12 residues. The CDR3 DNA follows: TGTGCCAGTAGGATAGGGAATCAGCCCCAGCATTTT. Translation gives CASRIGNQPQHF.

The chain recombines TRBV11-3 with TRBJ2-1, with 9 bases matching TRBD2. This CDR3 is built from 16 residues. The V gene's germline CDR1 is SGHNT and CDR2 YENEEA. The V gene end was trimmed by 5 bases and the J gene end by 5 bases; junction bases not matched to a gene: 10. CDR3 bases: TGTGCCAGCAGCCCCTCGGACGCGGGAGGGAACAATGAGCAGTTCTTC. It yields the protein CASSPSDAGGNNEQFF.